Listed below are T cell receptor beta chains from one sample, sequenced in a study of cytomegalovirus exposure and HLA in healthy donors. TCRdb's copy holds only in-frame clones and misses some; the assay was immunoSEQ multiplex PCR. Among some 250,000 clones, approximately 83% were seen once, and the ten largest hold around 1.2%. Sequencing was done on a sample of PBMCs. These TCRs come from a woman under 40 in good health and CMV-seropositive. Both conserved end residues are part of each CDR3. D genes are given only for firm matches. Part of the rows lack a size; the others show once, few, many or a class for expanded clones.

clone size	D gene	V gene	J gene	CDR3 length	CDR3 DNA	CDR3 protein
-	TRBD2	TRBV6-5	TRBJ2-7	15	TGTGCCAGCAGGGAATGGCTAGCGGGAGGATACGAGCAGTACTTC	CASREWLAGGYEQYF
-	TRBD2	TRBV11-3	TRBJ2-1	18	TGTGCCAGCAGCCCTAGTCCCTCGTGGAGCGGGAGTGGCAATGAGCAGTTCTTC	CASSPSPSWSGSGNEQFF
few	TRBD2	TRBV5-1	TRBJ2-1	15	TGCGCCAGCACCCCTAGCGGGAGCTCCTACAATGAGCAGTTCTTC	CASTPSGSSYNEQFF
-	-	TRBV7-2	TRBJ2-7	14	TGTGCCAGCAGCCCCGGGACTGGTTTTTGGGGGCAGTACTTC	CASSPGTGFWGQYF
-	-	TRBV4-1	TRBJ2-7	14	TGCGCCAGCAGCCAAGATCCTCTAGTCTACGAGCAGTACTTC	CASSQDPLVYEQYF
-	TRBD2	TRBV6-5	TRBJ2-2	15	TGTGCCAGCAGTGCTAGCGGGGAGAACACCGGGGAGCTGTTTTTT	CASSASGENTGELFF
-	-	TRBV27	TRBJ1-4	14	TGTGCCAGCAGCGTGCCAGGGGAAGCAGAAAAACTGTTTTTT	CASSVPGEAEKLFF
-	-	TRBV6-5	TRBJ2-7	14	TGTGCCAGCAGCCGGACAGTCCTCTCCTACGAGCAGTACTTC	CASSRTVLSYEQYF
-	-	TRBV9	TRBJ2-1	13	TGTGCCAGCAGCGCCCTCCGGTACAATGAGCAGTTCTTC	CASSALRYNEQFF
-	TRBD2	TRBV4-1	TRBJ2-2	19	TGCGCCAGCAGCCAACATGGGAGTAGCGGGGCCCGATACACCGGGGAGCTGTTTTTT	CASSQHGSSGARYTGELFF
-	-	TRBV5-4	TRBJ2-1	12	TGTGCCAGCAGCACCTACTCCGGCGGGCAGTTCTTC	CASSTYSGGQFF
once	-	TRBV15	TRBJ2-5	13	TGTGCCACCAGCGAAGGACTCCAAGAGACCCAGTACTTC	CATSEGLQETQYF
once	TRBD2	TRBV30	TRBJ2-1	15	TGTGCCTGGAGTAATCTGGCGGGAGGGGGAGGGGAGCAGTTCTTC	CAWSNLAGGGGEQFF
-	-	TRBV5-6	TRBJ2-3	16	TGTGCCAGCAGCTTGGCGGGACTACCCGGGGGCGATACGCAGTATTTT	CASSLAGLPGGDTQYF
-	-	TRBV2	TRBJ1-2	12	TGTGCCAGCGATAGACAGCTCTATGGCTACACCTTC	CASDRQLYGYTF
-	-	TRBV6-5	TRBJ2-7	14	TGTGCCAGCAGTTTTACAGAGCTTGGGTACGAGCAGTACTTC	CASSFTELGYEQYF
-	-	TRBV25-1	TRBJ2-5	13	TGTGCCAGCAGTTTAGGGGCCCAAGAGACCCAGTACTTC	CASSLGAQETQYF
-	TRBD2	TRBV6-1	TRBJ2-1	13	TGTGCCAGCCCGGGACTAGCGGGAGGGCCTCAGTTCTTC	CASPGLAGGPQFF
-	TRBD2	TRBV30	TRBJ2-1	13	TGTGCCTGGAACGGACTAGCGGGAGGTGAGCAGTTCTTC	CAWNGLAGGEQFF
-	-	TRBV5-6	TRBJ1-2	12	TGTGCCAGCAGCCCAGGCTCCTATGGCTACACCTTC	CASSPGSYGYTF
-	-	TRBV19	TRBJ2-1	15	TGTGCCAGTAGTGCATCGGGCCAAGCGGTCTATGAGCAGTTCTTC	CASSASGQAVYEQFF
few	-	TRBV7-2	TRBJ2-5	14	TGTGCCAGCAGCCCCAGGTCGACCGAAGAGACCCAGTACTTC	CASSPRSTEETQYF
-	-	TRBV27	TRBJ2-2	16	TGTGCCAGCAGTTTATCGAAATCCCCCCAGATCGGGGAGCTGTTTTTT	CASSLSKSPQIGELFF
-	TRBD1	TRBV29-1	TRBJ1-5	13	TGCAGCGTTGAGGGACAGGGGAGTCAGCCCCAGCATTTT	CSVEGQGSQPQHF
once	TRBD1	TRBV9	TRBJ1-3	15	TGTGCCAGCAGCGGACAGGGGACCTCTGGAAACACCATATATTTT	CASSGQGTSGNTIYF
-	-	TRBV14	TRBJ2-7	15	TGTGCCAGCAGCCAGGACTACCCCACCTCCTACGAGCAGTACTTC	CASSQDYPTSYEQYF
-	-	TRBV30	TRBJ2-5	12	TGTGCCTGGAGTGCCAGGGATGAGACCCAGTACTTC	CAWSARDETQYF
-	-	TRBV29-1	TRBJ1-2	11	TGCAGCGTTTTCGCAGGGAATGGCTACACCTTC	CSVFAGNGYTF
-	-	TRBV7-9	TRBJ2-3	14	TGTGCCAGCAGTCTCGGGGATAGAATGGGTACGCAGTATTTT	CASSLGDRMGTQYF
-	-	TRBV25-1	TRBJ1-4	13	TGTGCCAGCAGTGTTGTGGGGCGGGAAAAACTGTTTTTT	CASSVVGREKLFF
-	TRBD2	TRBV10-1	TRBJ2-3	18	TGCGCCAGCAGTGACCCCGGGACTAGCGGATTTAGCACAGATACGCAGTATTTT	CASSDPGTSGFSTDTQYF
-	-	TRBV28	TRBJ1-5	12	TGTGCCACCGGGCGGGGCAATCAGCCCCAGCATTTT	CATGRGNQPQHF
-	-	TRBV27	TRBJ2-3	13	TGTGCCAGCAGGACAGGGAGGACAGATACGCAGTATTTT	CASRTGRTDTQYF
-	-	TRBV2	TRBJ1-4	14	TGTGCCAGCAGGGAAGACGGACAAAATGAAAAACTGTTTTTT	CASREDGQNEKLFF
once	-	TRBV7-7	TRBJ2-1	12	TGTGCCAGCAGCCGAGAAGATGGTGAGCAGTTCTTC	CASSREDGEQFF
-	-	TRBV6-6	TRBJ1-4	13	TGTGCCAGCAGTTACGTCTTTAATGAAAAACTGTTTTTT	CASSYVFNEKLFF
-	-	TRBV29-1	TRBJ2-7	12	TGCAGCGTTTCGCAGGGCATGGACGAGCAGTACTTC	CSVSQGMDEQYF
few	-	TRBV11-3	TRBJ2-7	14	TGTGCCAGCAGCTTAAGTCCGGGGGCCTACGAGCAGTACTTC	CASSLSPGAYEQYF
-	TRBD2	TRBV5-1	TRBJ2-3	15	TGCGCCAGCAGCTTCGGACTAGCTAGCACAGATACGCAGTATTTT	CASSFGLASTDTQYF
-	TRBD1	TRBV10-3	TRBJ2-1	15	TGTGCCATTCAACGACCGGGACAGGGTAAAAATGAGCAGTTCTTC	CAIQRPGQGKNEQFF
few	-	TRBV10-3	TRBJ1-4	14	TGTGCCACATCGAACACGTCTCCTAATGAAAAACTGTTTTTT	CATSNTSPNEKLFF
-	TRBD1	TRBV5-1	TRBJ2-5	15	TGCGCCAGCAGCTTAGGGGGCTCTGACCAAGAGACCCAGTACTTC	CASSLGGSDQETQYF
-	TRBD1	TRBV27	TRBJ2-7	15	TGTGCCAGCAGTTTATCGGGGACAGGGCCCTACGAGCAGTACTTC	CASSLSGTGPYEQYF
few	TRBD1	TRBV5-4	TRBJ2-2	16	TGTGCCAGCAGCTCCCCCGGGACAGGGATGGCCGGGGAGCTGTTTTTT	CASSSPGTGMAGELFF
-	TRBD2	TRBV10-3	TRBJ2-7	14	TGTGCCATCAGTCGGAGCGGGGGTTCCTACGAGCAGTACTTC	CAISRSGGSYEQYF
-	TRBD1	TRBV6-1	TRBJ2-2	15	TGTGCCAGCCAGGGACAGGGGGTAAACACCGGGGAGCTGTTTTTT	CASQGQGVNTGELFF
-	-	TRBV5-6	TRBJ2-5	13	TGTGCCAGCAGCTTGAAGGGGGTAGAGACCCAGTACTTC	CASSLKGVETQYF
-	TRBD2	TRBV19	TRBJ2-1	16	TGTGCCAGTAGTATAATAACCCAGCGGGGCTACAATGAGCAGTTCTTC	CASSIITQRGYNEQFF
-	-	TRBV30	TRBJ2-5	13	TGTGCCTGGAGTGTACTAGTTTGGGAGACCCAGTACTTC	CAWSVLVWETQYF
-	TRBD1	TRBV5-5	TRBJ2-5	14	TGTGCCAGCAGCTCAAAGACAGGGGGAGAGACCCAGTACTTC	CASSSKTGGETQYF
-	TRBD1	TRBV7-6	TRBJ2-7	15	TGTGCCAGCAGCCATATTGAGACAGGGTTTTCCGAGCAGTACTTC	CASSHIETGFSEQYF
-	-	TRBV28	TRBJ2-7	14	TGTGCCAGCAGGAACGGAGGGACCTCCTACGAGCAGTACTTC	CASRNGGTSYEQYF
-	TRBD2	TRBV10-3	TRBJ2-1	17	TGTGCCATCAGTGAGCCGAGTCAGACTAGCGCACCCGGTGAGCAGTTCTTC	CAISEPSQTSAPGEQFF
-	-	TRBV5-1	TRBJ2-1	14	TGCGCCAGCGTCGGGTTTAGCGGCAACAATGAGCAGTTCTTC	CASVGFSGNNEQFF
-	-	TRBV10-3	TRBJ2-3	15	TGTGCCATCAGTGAGGGGGCGGATAGCACAGATACGCAGTATTTT	CAISEGADSTDTQYF
many	-	TRBV6-4	TRBJ1-2	15	TGTGCCAGCAGTCCTAGCGAGGACGGACCCTATGGCTACACCTTC	CASSPSEDGPYGYTF